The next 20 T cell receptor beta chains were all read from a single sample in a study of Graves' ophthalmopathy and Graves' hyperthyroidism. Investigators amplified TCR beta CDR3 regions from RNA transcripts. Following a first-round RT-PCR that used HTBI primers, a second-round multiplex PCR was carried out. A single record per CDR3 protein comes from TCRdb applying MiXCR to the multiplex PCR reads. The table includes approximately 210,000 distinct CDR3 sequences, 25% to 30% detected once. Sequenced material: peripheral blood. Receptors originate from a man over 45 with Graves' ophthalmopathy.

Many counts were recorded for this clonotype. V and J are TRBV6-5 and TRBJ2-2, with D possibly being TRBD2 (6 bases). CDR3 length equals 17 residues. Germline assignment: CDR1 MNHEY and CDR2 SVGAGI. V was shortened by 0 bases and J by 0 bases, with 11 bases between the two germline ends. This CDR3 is CASSYSKREANTGELFF. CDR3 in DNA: TGTGCCAGCAGTTACTCGAAAAGGGAGGCGAACACCGGGGAGCTGTTTTTT.

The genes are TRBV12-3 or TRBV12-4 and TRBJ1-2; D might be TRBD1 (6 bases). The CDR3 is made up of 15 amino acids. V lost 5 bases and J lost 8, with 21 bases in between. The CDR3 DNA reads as TGTGCCAGCAGTCTGTTCCCCCTAGGGGGACAAGGCTACACCTTC. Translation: CASSLFPLGGQGYTF.

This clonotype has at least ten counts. The CDR3 sequence: CASQLPGGETQYF. The CDR3 DNA reads TGTGCCAGCCAGCTCCCCGGAGGGGAGACCCAGTACTTC. This sequence joins TRBV11-3 and TRBJ2-5; the D gene is possibly TRBD2 (6 bases). The CDR3 runs 13 residues. The V end was cut by 8 bases, the J end by 5 bases, with 15 bases between. CDR1 SGHNT and CDR2 YENEEA come from the germline V gene.

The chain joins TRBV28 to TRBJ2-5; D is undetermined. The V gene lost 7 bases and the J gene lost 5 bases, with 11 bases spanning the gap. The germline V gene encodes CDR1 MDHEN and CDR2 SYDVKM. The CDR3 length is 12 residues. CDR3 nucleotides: TGTGCCAGCACCCAAGAAAGGGAGACCCAGTACTTC. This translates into CASTQERETQYF.

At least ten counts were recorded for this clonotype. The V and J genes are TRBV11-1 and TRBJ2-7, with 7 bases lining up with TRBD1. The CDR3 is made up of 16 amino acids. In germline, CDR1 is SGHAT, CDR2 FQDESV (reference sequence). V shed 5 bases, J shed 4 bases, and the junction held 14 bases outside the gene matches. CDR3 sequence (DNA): TGTGCCAGCAGCGGCCCTGAGGGACAGATAGTGTACGAGCAGTACTTC. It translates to CASSGPEGQIVYEQYF.

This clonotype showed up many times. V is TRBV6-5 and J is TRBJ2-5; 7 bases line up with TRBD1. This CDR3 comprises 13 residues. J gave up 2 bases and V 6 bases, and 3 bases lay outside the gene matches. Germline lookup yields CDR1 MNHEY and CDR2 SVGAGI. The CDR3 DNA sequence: TGTGCCAGCAGATGGACAGGTCAAGAGACCCAGTACTTC. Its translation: CASRWTGQETQYF.

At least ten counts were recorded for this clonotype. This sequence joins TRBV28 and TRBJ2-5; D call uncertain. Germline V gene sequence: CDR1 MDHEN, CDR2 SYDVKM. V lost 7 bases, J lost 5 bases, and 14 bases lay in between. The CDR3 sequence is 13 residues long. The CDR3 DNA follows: TGTGCCAGCACCCCCTGGGCCGGGGAGACCCAGTACTTC. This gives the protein CASTPWAGETQYF.

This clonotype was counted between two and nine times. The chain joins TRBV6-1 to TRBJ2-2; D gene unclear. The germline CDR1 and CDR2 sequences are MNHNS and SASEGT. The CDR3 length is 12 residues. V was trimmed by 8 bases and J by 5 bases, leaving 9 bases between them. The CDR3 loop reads CASRTRTGELFF. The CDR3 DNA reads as TGTGCCAGCCGCACGCGGACCGGGGAGCTGTTTTTT.

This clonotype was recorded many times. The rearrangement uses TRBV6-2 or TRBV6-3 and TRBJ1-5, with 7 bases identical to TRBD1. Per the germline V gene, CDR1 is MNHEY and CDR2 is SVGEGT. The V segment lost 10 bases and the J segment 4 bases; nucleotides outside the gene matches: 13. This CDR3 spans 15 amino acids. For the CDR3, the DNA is TGTGCCACCCGAGATACAGGGGCCTTTAATCAGCCCCAGCATTTT. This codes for CATRDTGAFNQPQHF.

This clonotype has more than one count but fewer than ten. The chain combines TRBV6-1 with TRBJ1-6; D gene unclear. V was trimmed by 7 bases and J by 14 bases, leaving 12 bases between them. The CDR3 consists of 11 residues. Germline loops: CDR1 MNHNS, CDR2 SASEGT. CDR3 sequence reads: CASTRDGTLHF. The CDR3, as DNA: TGTGCCAGCACTAGGGATGGAACCCTCCACTTT.

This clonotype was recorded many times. The CDR3 region has the DNA TGTGCCAGCAGACGACAGGGGGGGTCCTACGAGCAGTACTTC. This translates into CASRRQGGSYEQYF. The rearrangement joins TRBV27 to TRBJ2-7, with 9 bases aligning to TRBD1. This CDR3 has 14 amino acids. The germline V gene has CDR1 MNHEY and CDR2 SMNVEV (reference sequence). Germline trimming cut 6 bases from V and 1 base from J; bases unmatched to any gene: 4.

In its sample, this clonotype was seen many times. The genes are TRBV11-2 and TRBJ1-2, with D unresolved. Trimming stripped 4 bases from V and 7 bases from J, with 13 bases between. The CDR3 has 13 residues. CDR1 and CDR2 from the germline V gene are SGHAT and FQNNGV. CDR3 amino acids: CASSSGPGRGYTF. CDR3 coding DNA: TGTGCCAGCAGCTCCGGACCCGGACGTGGCTACACCTTC.

The CDR3 sequence is CASSEFPTDLNTEAFF. The CDR3 DNA reads TGTGCCAGCAGTGAATTCCCCACAGACTTGAACACTGAAGCTTTCTTT. The gene calls are TRBV6-1 and TRBJ1-1; D remains unclear. Trimming removed 2 bases at V and 0 bases at J, with 13 bases between. CDR1 and CDR2 from the germline V gene are MNHNS and SASEGT. The CDR3 has 16 amino acids.

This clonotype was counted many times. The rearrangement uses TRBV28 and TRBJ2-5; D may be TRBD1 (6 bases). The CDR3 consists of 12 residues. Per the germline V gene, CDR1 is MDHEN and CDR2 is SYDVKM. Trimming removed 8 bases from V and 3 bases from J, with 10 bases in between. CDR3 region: CASRGQEETQYF. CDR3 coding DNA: TGTGCCAGCCGGGGACAAGAAGAGACCCAGTACTTC. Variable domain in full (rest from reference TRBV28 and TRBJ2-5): DVKVTQSSRYLVKRTGEKVFLECVQDMDHENMFWYRQDPGLGLRLIYFSYDVKMKEKGDIPEGYSVSREKKERFSLILESASTNQTSMYLCASRGQEETQYFGPGTRLLVL.

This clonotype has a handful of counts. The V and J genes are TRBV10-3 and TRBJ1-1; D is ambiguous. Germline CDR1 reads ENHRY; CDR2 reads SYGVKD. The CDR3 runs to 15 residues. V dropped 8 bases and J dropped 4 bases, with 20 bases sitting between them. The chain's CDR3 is CAIRGTRSLVTEAFF. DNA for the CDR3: TGTGCCATCCGAGGCACCCGCTCCTTGGTCACTGAAGCTTTCTTT.

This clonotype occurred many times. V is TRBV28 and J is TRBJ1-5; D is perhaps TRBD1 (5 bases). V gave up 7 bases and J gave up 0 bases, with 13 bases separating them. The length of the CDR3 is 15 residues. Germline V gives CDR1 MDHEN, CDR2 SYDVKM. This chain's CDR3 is CASKVRGYSNQPQHF. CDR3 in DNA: TGTGCCAGCAAAGTGAGGGGTTATAGCAATCAGCCCCAGCATTTT.

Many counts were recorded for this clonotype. CDR3 amino acids: CASSPGTSGREGLEQYF. The CDR3 bases are TGCGCCAGCAGCCCGGGGACTAGCGGGAGGGAGGGGCTCGAGCAGTACTTC. This rearrangement joins TRBV4-1 to TRBJ2-7; 16 bases match TRBD2. The V segment lost 4 bases and the J segment 6 bases; nucleotides outside the gene matches: 9. Germline CDR1 MGHRA, CDR2 YSYEKL. CDR3 size: 17 residues.

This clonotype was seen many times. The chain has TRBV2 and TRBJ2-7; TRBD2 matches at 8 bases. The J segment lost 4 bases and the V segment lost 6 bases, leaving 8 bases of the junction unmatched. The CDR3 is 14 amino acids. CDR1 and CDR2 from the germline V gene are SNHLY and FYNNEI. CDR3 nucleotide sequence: TGTGCCAGCAGCGGGATCAGCGGGAGATACGAGCAGTACTTC. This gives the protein CASSGISGRYEQYF.

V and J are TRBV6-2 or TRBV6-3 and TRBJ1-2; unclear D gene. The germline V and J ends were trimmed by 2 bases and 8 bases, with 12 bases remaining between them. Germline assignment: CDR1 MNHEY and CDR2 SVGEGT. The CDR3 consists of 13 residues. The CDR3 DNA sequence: TGTGCCAGCAGTTACGACGAGACGTTCGGCTACACCTTC. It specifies CASSYDETFGYTF.

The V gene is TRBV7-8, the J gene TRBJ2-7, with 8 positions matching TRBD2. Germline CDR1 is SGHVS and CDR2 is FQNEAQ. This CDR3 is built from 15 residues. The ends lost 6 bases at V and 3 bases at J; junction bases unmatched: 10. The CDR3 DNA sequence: TGTGCCAGCAGAAAAGAGGGTAGCGGGAACTACGAGCAGTACTTC. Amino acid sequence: CASRKEGSGNYEQYF. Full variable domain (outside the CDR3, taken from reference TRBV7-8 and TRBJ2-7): GAGVSQSPRYKVAKRGQDVALRCDPISGHVSLFWYQQALGQGPEFLTYFQNEAQLDKSGLPSDRFFAERPEGSVSTLKIQRTQQEDSAVYLCASRKEGSGNYEQYFGPGTRLTVT.